Below, 9 T cell receptor beta chains from the same sample are listed, as sequenced in a study of blood T cell repertoires in COVID-19. Assay used: immunoSEQ multiplex PCR; TCRdb lists only in-frame clones, some missing. The sample carries roughly 180,000 clones, roughly three quarters recorded once. Sample: peripheral blood. Receptors were obtained from a woman older than 75 with COVID-19, enrolled during active disease.

The chain has TRBV9 and TRBJ2-1, with D hard to call. The V and J ends lost 0 bases and 5 bases respectively, with 9 bases between them. The CDR3 loop spans 14 amino acids. Looked up from germline, CDR1 is SGDLS and CDR2 is YYNGEE. The CDR3 DNA reads as TGTGCCAGCAGCGTAGTTGGCTTTAACAATGAGCAGTTCTTC. Protein product: CASSVVGFNNEQFF.

As to this clone: Lacking the conserved final phenylalanine or tryptophan, this CDR3 likely reflects a read error. Because the CDR3's place on the DNA is in doubt, the DNA is left out and the CDR3 is given as listed by TCRdb. The chain links TRBV3-1 (or the pseudogene TRBV3-2) to TRBJ2-3; the table's D call, TRBD2, was not checked against the DNA. Both ends counted, the CDR3 spans 10 residues. Germline V gene data show CDR1 as LGHDT and CDR2 as YNNKEL (reference sequence). CDR3 loop: CASSQVNWRS.

The chain combines TRBV19 with TRBJ2-5, with D possibly TRBD1 on 6 matching bases. V was shortened by 3 bases and J by 3 bases, with 14 bases between the two germline ends. Germline V CDR1 and CDR2: LNHDA, SQIVND (reference sequence). CDR3 length: 15 amino acids. CDR3 DNA sequence: TGTGCCAGTAGTATCGGTGGGTCAGGGGAAGAGACCCAGTACTTC. Residues: CASSIGGSGEETQYF.

V usage is TRBV3-1 (or the pseudogene TRBV3-2) and J usage is TRBJ1-1; no firm D call. CDR3 length equals 15 residues. Trimming shortened V by 0 bases and J by 3 bases, and 11 bases separated the two germline ends. The germline V gene encodes CDR1 LGHDT and CDR2 YNNKEL (reference sequence). The CDR3 reads CASSQDREGYTEAFF. The CDR3 DNA reads TGTGCCAGCAGCCAAGATCGGGAGGGATACACTGAAGCTTTCTTT.

The sample holds many counts of this clone. The CDR3 DNA reads TGTGCCAGCAGTGAAGGCGGACAGGGGACTAGCGGGATTTCCTACGAGCAGTACTTC. This gives the protein CASSEGGQGTSGISYEQYF. The chain employs TRBV2 and TRBJ2-7; TRBD2 matches 13 bases. Trimming cost V 1 base and J 1 base; bases outside gene matches: 10. The CDR3 is 19 amino acids. Looked up from germline, CDR1 is SNHLY and CDR2 is FYNNEI.

This CDR3 reads CASSVREKMNTEAFF. As DNA, the CDR3 is TGTGCCAGCTCAGTCAGGGAAAAGATGAACACTGAAGCTTTCTTT. V and J are TRBV18 and TRBJ1-1, with a tentative D call TRBD1 (5 bases). Germline values: CDR1 KGHSH, CDR2 LQKENI. The CDR3 loop spans 15 amino acids. V was trimmed by 5 bases and J by 0 bases, leaving 13 bases between them.

V is TRBV18 and J is TRBJ1-3; D may be TRBD1 (5 bases). V lost 3 bases and J 2 bases, leaving 11 bases between the germline ends. The CDR3 has 15 residues. Germline loops: CDR1 KGHSH, CDR2 LQKENI. DNA of the CDR3: TGTGCCAGCTCACCGGGGGGAAGTGCTGGAAACACCATATATTTT. Translating gives CASSPGGSAGNTIYF.

V usage is TRBV6-5 and J usage is TRBJ1-1; maybe TRBD1 (6 bases). Germline V gene data show CDR1 as MNHEY and CDR2 as SVGAGI. Trimming shortened V by 0 bases and J by 0 bases, and 8 bases separated the two germline ends. The CDR3 runs 15 residues. CDR3 loop: CASSYSQGMNTEAFF. The CDR3 DNA sequence: TGTGCCAGCAGTTACTCGCAGGGGATGAACACTGAAGCTTTCTTT.

The sample holds many counts of this clone. The chain is built from TRBV3-1 (or the pseudogene TRBV3-2) and TRBJ1-1; D perhaps matches TRBD1 (5 bases). Trimming shortened V by 0 bases and J by 0 bases, and 11 bases separated the two germline ends. Looked up from germline, CDR1 is LGHDT and CDR2 is YNNKEL (reference sequence). This CDR3 comprises 16 residues. CDR3: CASSQDLRGLNTEAFF. For the CDR3, the DNA is TGTGCCAGCAGCCAAGATCTCCGGGGGTTGAACACTGAAGCTTTCTTT.